A selection of T cell receptor beta chains follows, all from one sample in a study of blood T cell repertoires in COVID-19. Assay used: immunoSEQ multiplex PCR; TCRdb lists only in-frame clones, some missing. The sample holds under 200,000 clones; around nine tenths are singletons and the top ten take 0.45% to 0.65%. What was sequenced was peripheral blood. These receptors came from a man between 45 and 60 years old with acute or convalescent COVID-19. Each CDR3 is given without its conserved first and last residue. The size entry is marked missing in some rows and otherwise reads once, few, many or a size class.

clone_size v_call cdr3_aa
. TRBV9 ASSPVTPSTNEQF
. TRBV5-8 ASSVLQGNYGYT
. TRBV9 ASSAPTGGNTIY
. TRBV6-2/TRBV6-3 ASSYAQNYGYT
. TRBV2 ASRPRQGKGTQY
. TRBV7-9 ASSHTGIPYNEQF
. TRBV28 ASRPHRANTEAF
. TRBV6-6 ASRSGQGARAYGYT
once TRBV19 ASSMPTGVFSNQPQH
. TRBV19 ATLDGGLITGELF
. TRBV4-2 ASSQDGNTGELF
. TRBV18 ASSPTGEGTEAF
. TRBV6-1 ASSEALRNQPQH
. TRBV30 AWRGTGPEAF
. TRBV28 ASQVLAETQGTQY
. TRBV28 ASSLQGMNTEAF
few TRBV2 ASRTDSYNSPLH
. TRBV18 ASSPLRVSYNEQF
. TRBV6-1 ASSDWGAYNSPLH
. TRBV7-2 ASSLMGLAGYYNEQF
. TRBV7-3 ASSRTGGTAEAF
. TRBV7-9 ASSLGGTGRQFYGYT
. TRBV3-1/TRBV3-2 ASSTTGTPNYGYT
. TRBV7-9 ASSYHPIRLAGDTDTQY
. TRBV10-3 AISEMASNQPQH
. TRBV18 ASSRGQGTDTQY
. TRBV27 ASSLSRSYNEQF
. TRBV28 ASSLQGDGYT
. TRBV28 ASRAGGTASYNEQF
. TRBV14 ASSQALRGRNEQF
. TRBV20-1 SASKRGRNTGELF
. TRBV10-1 ASSDGGRAGETQY
. TRBV3-1/TRBV3-2 ASSRGLIEETQY
. TRBV29-1 SVERLAGTYEQY
. TRBV6-5 ASSGPSGYNEQF
. TRBV5-1 ASSLGETGSPLH
. TRBV4-1 ASTPWWDTSNYGYT